These 3 T cell receptor beta chains came from one sample sequenced in a study of tissue T cells after allogeneic stem cell transplantation. Sequencing was performed with immunoSEQ multiplex PCR; in TCRdb, only in-frame clones are kept and a portion is missing. The sample consists of around 5,000 clones, around 47% of them appearing once. Stated time point: mouse harvest day 7 after allogeneic transplant. Mouse grafts combined 10^7 T-cell-depleted bone marrow cells with 10^6 splenic CD5+ T cells. Sequencing used skin. The receptors were gathered from a female BALB/c mouse given C57BL/6 T cells with graft-versus-host disease after an allogeneic hematopoietic cell transplant.

For this clone: The gene names here belong to mouse. From the germline J gene comes the end of the CDR3, since the read stops 1 residue before it. The chain links TRBV16 to TRBJ1-3; TRBD1 matches 10 bases. This CDR3 has 15 residues. After removal of 5 bases from V and 0 bases from J, the junction contained 1 base not matched to a gene. The germline V gene encodes CDR1 SGHSA and CDR2 FRNQAP. This CDR3 is CASSGTGDSGNTLYF. The DNA read from the CDR3 is TGTGCAAGCAGCGGGACAGGGGATTCTGGAAATACGCTCTAT.

Turning to this clone: Gene names are mouse gene names. The read finishes 1 residue shy of the CDR3 end, and the germline J gene is used to complete it. The V call is TRBV3, the J call TRBJ2-2; TRBD1 might be the D (6 bases). This CDR3 spans 15 amino acids. The germline V gene has CDR1 SNHLY and CDR2 FYNGKV (reference sequence). V was trimmed by 6 bases and J by 0 bases, leaving 11 bases between them. The sequenced part of the CDR3 DNA is TGTGCCAGCAGTCGGGACACTGCAAACACCGGGCAGCTCTAC. Its translation is CASSRDTANTGQLY. The whole CDR3 is CASSRDTANTGQLYF.

This clone was detected a few times. The gene names here belong to mouse. The CDR3 extends 1 residue past the end of the read, so its final part is completed from the germline J gene. The chain recombines TRBV12-2 with TRBJ2-3; a weak D match, TRBD1 (6 bases). V dropped 0 bases and J dropped 0 bases, with 9 bases sitting between them. This CDR3 is built from 15 residues. CDR1 is SGHLS and CDR2 is HYDKME in the germline V gene. The sequenced part of the CDR3 DNA is TGTGCCAGCTCTCTCGGGACAACTAGTGCAGAAACGCTGTAT. Translating it yields CASSLGTTSAETLY. The entire CDR3 is CASSLGTTSAETLYF.